This passage covers 9 T cell receptor beta chains from one sample sequenced in a study of T cell changes during pregnancy in multiple sclerosis (dated by TCRdb to about 2019). The method was the immunoSEQ multiplex PCR assay. Imported from immuneACCESS, the table was reduced by TCRdb to in-frame sequences with V and J called. These copies leave out some clones; in studies compared against another copy, an unresolved V gene accounts for under half, and the cause of the remainder is not known. The sample table holds about 77,000 clones, of which under 95% were seen once. The ten largest account for just over 2.5% of the sample. This material consisted of peripheral blood, taken after pregnancy. The receptor source for this set is a female donor in good health, enrolled as a control in a pregnancy study.

V gene TRBV6-5 combines with J gene TRBJ1-6; a possible D gene is TRBD1 (6 bases). Germline V CDR1 and CDR2: MNHEY, SVGAGI. Between the trimmed V and J ends, which lost 8 bases and 14 bases, there was a span of 16 bases. This CDR3 has 12 residues. CDR3 in DNA: TGTGCCAGCCTTGGGACAAGCCGGACCCTCCACTTT. Amino acid sequence: CASLGTSRTLHF.

The chain combines TRBV7-9 with TRBJ2-7; TRBD1 aligns across 7 bases. J lost 4 bases, V lost 5 bases, and 17 bases had no gene match. Germline V gene data show CDR1 as SEHNR and CDR2 as FQNEAQ (reference sequence). The CDR3 contains 17 residues. In nucleotides, the CDR3 is TGTGCCAGCAGCCGAAGTTCCCCCCAACAGGGGTCTTACGAGCAGTACTTC. Translation gives CASSRSSPQQGSYEQYF. The full variable domain, its missing parts supplied by reference TRBV7-9 and TRBJ2-7, is DTGVSQNPRHKITKRGQNVTFRCDPISEHNRLYWYRQTLGQGPEFLTYFQNEAQLEKSRLLSDRFSAERPKGSFSTLEIQRTEQGDSAMYLCASSRSSPQQGSYEQYFGPGTRLTVT.

This chain links TRBV18 with TRBJ2-2; 7 bases fit TRBD2. In germline, CDR1 is KGHSH, CDR2 LQKENI. V shed 10 bases and J 0 bases; nucleotides not matched to a gene: 8. The CDR3 has 15 amino acids. CDR3 bases: TGTGCCACCTCCCCAGCGGGAACGAACACCGGGGAGCTGTTTTTT. Its translation is CATSPAGTNTGELFF.

Only one count was recorded for this clone. The rearrangement links TRBV28 to TRBJ1-4, with TRBD1 matching 7 bases. CDR1 and CDR2 from the germline V gene are MDHEN and SYDVKM. This CDR3 is 15 amino acids long. Trimming cost V 2 bases and J 8 bases; bases outside gene matches: 8. CDR3 in DNA: TGTGCCAGCAGTTTACCACAGGGGCCCAGCGAAAAACTGTTTTTT. It is translated as CASSLPQGPSEKLFF.

The V call is TRBV11-2, the J call TRBJ2-3, with 9 bases matching TRBD2. V shed 1 base and J 7 bases; nucleotides not matched to a gene: 6. The CDR3 has 15 amino acids. Per the germline V gene, CDR1 is SGHAT and CDR2 is FQNNGV. CDR3 sequence (DNA): TGTGCCAGCAGCTTAGGGAGCGGGAGGCTGAATACGCAGTATTTT. As protein: CASSLGSGRLNTQYF.

The chain has TRBV6-6 and TRBJ2-7, with D perhaps matching TRBD1 (7 bases). Germline assignment: CDR1 MNHNY and CDR2 SVGAGI (reference sequence). CDR3 size: 15 residues. The V end lost 2 bases, the J end lost 3 bases, and 14 bases lay between the germline ends. The CDR3 DNA reads TGTGCCAGCAGTTACGGAGGGGACAGCGGCTACGAGCAGTACTTC. Protein product: CASSYGGDSGYEQYF.

This clone was seen only a few times. The chain recombines TRBV11-3 with TRBJ1-5, with TRBD1 identical over 7 bases. The CDR3 has 16 amino acids. Trimming took 5 bases from V and 2 from J; bases not matched to a gene: 9. Germline CDR1 reads SGHNT; CDR2 reads YENEEA. The CDR3 DNA reads as TGTGCCAGCAGCCAGGGGGTCGGGCCCTGCAATCAGCCCCAGCATTTT. Its protein is CASSQGVGPCNQPQHF. The full variable domain, in which reference TRBV11-3 and TRBJ1-5 provide the parts outside the CDR3, is EAGVVQSPRYKIIEKKQPVAFWCNPISGHNTLYWYLQNLGQGPELLIRYENEEAVDDSQLPKDRFSAERLKGVDSTLKIQPAELGDSAVYLCASSQGVGPCNQPQHFGDGTRLSIL.

The V gene is TRBV27, the J gene TRBJ2-5; unclear D gene. Germline V gene sequence: CDR1 MNHEY, CDR2 SMNVEV (reference sequence). The V and J ends lost 4 bases and 4 bases respectively, with 10 bases between them. CDR3 length: 13 amino acids. CDR3 bases: TGTGCCAGCAGTTACCAAAAAGCAGAGACCCAGTACTTC. Protein product: CASSYQKAETQYF.

This chain joins TRBV5-5 and TRBJ2-7; the D gene is possibly TRBD1 (6 bases). Trimming cost V 4 bases and J 3 bases, with 17 bases left between them. The CDR3 has 15 amino acids. Germline V lookup: CDR1 SGHKS, CDR2 YYEKEE (reference sequence). The CDR3 nucleotides read TGTGCCAGCAGCGTAGCAGGGGCTTTTCTCTACGAGCAGTACTTC. Protein: CASSVAGAFLYEQYF.